These T cell receptor beta chains were read from a single sample in a study of regulatory T cells in long-lasting Graves disease. TCRdb recomputed calls from the multiplex PCR reads with MiXCR, one row per CDR3 protein. Here the sample spans roughly 610,000 distinct CDR3 sequences, roughly 15% being singletons. The sample also formed part of further work on T cells in Graves' hyperthyroidism and ophthalmopathy.

The source was peripheral blood mononuclear cells (PBMCs), collected at new diagnosis, from a patient treated with antithyroid drugs. These receptors all come from a man in his late teens or twenties with Graves disease. CDR3s include the opening cysteine and the closing phenylalanine or tryptophan. The order of the fields is CDR3 protein, CDR3 length, V gene, J gene.

CASRPRGISGNTIYF,15,TRBV12-3/TRBV12-4,TRBJ1-3
CSVEGIPGTGHPYEQYF,17,TRBV29-1,TRBJ2-7
CSARRPSEGIQYF,13,TRBV20-1,TRBJ2-4
CAWSSGIYGYTF,12,TRBV30,TRBJ1-2
CASSKMNTEAFF,12,TRBV3-1,TRBJ1-1
CASSQGTSAGGTDTQYF,17,TRBV4-2,TRBJ2-3
CASSELGSGAFYEQYF,16,TRBV2,TRBJ2-7
CASRGGDIAGQAYEQYF,17,TRBV6-1,TRBJ2-7
CASSNSFATDTQYF,14,TRBV19,TRBJ2-3
CASSRTGRSPGTEAFF,16,TRBV5-1,TRBJ1-1
CASSYNSPIGNSPLHF,16,TRBV3-1,TRBJ1-6
CSARPTSGRANEQFF,15,TRBV20-1,TRBJ2-1
CAISESIVDEQFF,13,TRBV10-3,TRBJ2-1
CASSSLWGHYEQCF,14,TRBV5-5,TRBJ2-3
CASSTPQGWSYNEQFF,16,TRBV4-1,TRBJ2-1
CASRGGAYSGELFF,14,TRBV28,TRBJ2-2
CASSLNQEETQYF,13,TRBV12-3/TRBV12-4,TRBJ2-5
CASSPRASGRGYNEQFF,17,TRBV5-1,TRBJ2-1
CATSRDESSYEQYF,14,TRBV5-1,TRBJ2-7
CSARDPSGLGPYEQFF,16,TRBV20-1,TRBJ2-1
CASSLRQNGELFF,13,TRBV5-1,TRBJ2-2
CASSLGSLTISYNEQFF,17,TRBV12-3/TRBV12-4,TRBJ2-1
CASTYLGEGSGYTF,14,TRBV28,TRBJ1-2
CAISDRGPYEQYF,13,TRBV10-3,TRBJ2-7
CSGMSGYEQYF,11,TRBV20-1,TRBJ2-7
CASSPHLRGGRTEAFF,16,TRBV28,TRBJ1-1
CASSIRGEGSGEQYF,15,TRBV19,TRBJ2-7
CASSTWADNSYNEQFF,16,TRBV5-1,TRBJ2-1
CASTPSGSDSDTQYF,15,TRBV7-9,TRBJ2-3
CATRRGANEKLFF,13,TRBV6-1,TRBJ1-4
CASSSGLAGGPKDNEQFF,18,TRBV13,TRBJ2-1
CASSNTQNTEAFF,13,TRBV6-1,TRBJ1-1
CSALGDRDVYGYTF,14,TRBV20-1,TRBJ1-2
CASSWGTTEQYF,12,TRBV6-5,TRBJ2-7
CASSQGSSYNEQFF,14,TRBV3-1,TRBJ2-1
CASIPGGVGSYNEQFF,16,TRBV5-1,TRBJ2-1
CSARVGATSDTQYF,14,TRBV20-1,TRBJ2-3
CASSPTGSGNTEAFF,15,TRBV3-1,TRBJ1-1
CASSKKDRFHYEQYF,15,TRBV27,TRBJ2-7
CASSARGRSSYEQYF,15,TRBV19,TRBJ2-7
CASSREDRARGQYF,14,TRBV18,TRBJ2-7
CASSLGSSGQGIQYF,15,TRBV7-3,TRBJ2-4
CSATGGGGSYEQYF,14,TRBV29-1,TRBJ2-7
CAIRENSGTTPDQGDTQYF,19,TRBV10-3,TRBJ2-3
CSARERVDRVHGYTF,15,TRBV20-1,TRBJ1-2
CASSPPGLALYEQYF,15,TRBV18,TRBJ2-7
CASRPSQGAAGKLFF,15,TRBV12-3/TRBV12-4,TRBJ1-4
CASNRTDSSTDTQYF,15,TRBV6-2/TRBV6-3,TRBJ2-3
CASSLGGAPNEQFF,14,TRBV11-2,TRBJ2-1
CSVEVQNTEAFF,12,TRBV29-1,TRBJ1-1
CASSPGRAPRKQFF,14,TRBV7-3,TRBJ2-1
CASSIIGGMGNEQYF,15,TRBV19,TRBJ2-7
CSVGLASTYEQYF,13,TRBV29-1,TRBJ2-7
CASSYISVFRTGPYEQYF,18,TRBV11-1,TRBJ2-7
CASRTGGIYEQYF,13,TRBV28,TRBJ2-7
CASSRGSSNQPQHF,14,TRBV2,TRBJ1-5
CASSHLAETQYF,12,TRBV7-9,TRBJ2-5